Shown below are 16 T cell receptor beta chains from a single sample sequenced in a study of blood T cell repertoires in COVID-19. Some clones are missing from TCRdb's copy, which holds only in-frame ones; the method was immunoSEQ multiplex PCR. Of 230,000 or so clones listed, just over 85% are singletons. The sequencing input was PBMCs or T cells enriched from blood (not recorded which). The source is a woman between 50 and 59 years old with acute COVID-19.

This rearrangement joins TRBV9 to TRBJ1-2; the match to TRBD1 covers 8 bases. With V trimmed by 4 bases and J by 5 bases, 4 bases remained unmatched. CDR1 and CDR2 (germline): SGDLS, YYNGEE. This CDR3 spans 13 amino acids. CDR3 DNA: TGTGCCAGCAGCCCCCAGGGGGCTTATGGCTACACCTTC. It is translated as CASSPQGAYGYTF.

The genes are TRBV29-1 and TRBJ2-7, with a possible D match to TRBD1 (5 bases). Trimming took 4 bases from V and 3 from J, leaving 7 bases between them. Germline V CDR1 and CDR2: SQVTM, ANQGSEA. The CDR3 loop spans 11 amino acids. CDR3 protein: CSVGRGYEQYF. DNA for the CDR3: TGCAGCGTTGGAAGGGGCTACGAGCAGTACTTC.

The chain couples TRBV27 to TRBJ2-3; maybe TRBD1 (6 bases). The CDR3 runs 13 residues. Germline values: CDR1 MNHEY, CDR2 SMNVEV (reference sequence). V lost 3 bases, J lost 5 bases, and 9 bases lay in between. CDR3 residues: CASSFRGGDTQYF. The CDR3, as DNA: TGTGCCAGCAGTTTCAGGGGTGGAGATACGCAGTATTTT.

This chain joins TRBV7-8 and TRBJ1-3; 7 nucleotides match TRBD1. With V trimmed by 5 bases and J by 0 bases, 7 bases remained unmatched. The CDR3 length is 16 residues. Germline lookup yields CDR1 SGHVS and CDR2 FQNEAQ. The CDR3 spells CASSPGTARSGNTIYF. The CDR3 region has the DNA TGTGCCAGCAGCCCCGGGACAGCCCGCTCTGGAAACACCATATATTTT.

The genes are TRBV12-3 or TRBV12-4 and TRBJ1-1, with a weak D call TRBD1 (6 bases). Between the trimmed V and J ends, which lost 2 bases and 10 bases, there was a span of 14 bases. This CDR3 is 13 amino acids long. CDR3 sequence: CASSLREGEGAFF. CDR3 coding DNA: TGTGCCAGCAGTTTAAGAGAGGGGGAGGGAGCTTTCTTT.

CDR3 bases: TGTGCCAGCAGTGCTCCGGGACAGGCTAGCTATGGCTACACCTTC. Amino acid sequence: CASSAPGQASYGYTF. The genes are TRBV28 and TRBJ1-2, with 8 bases matching TRBD1. Germline V gene data show CDR1 as MDHEN and CDR2 as SYDVKM. The CDR3 contains 15 residues. V trimming: 5 bases; J trimming: 4 bases; junction bases outside the gene matches: 9.

This chain connects TRBV19 to TRBJ1-2; 8 nucleotides align to TRBD1. V was pared by 8 bases and J by 2 bases, with 7 bases of the junction left unmatched. Per germline, CDR1 LNHDA and CDR2 SQIVND (reference sequence). The CDR3 length is 14 residues. The CDR3 reads CASWGRGLNYGYTF. Here the CDR3 DNA reads TGTGCCAGTTGGGGCAGGGGGCTGAACTATGGCTACACCTTC.

The chain uses TRBV7-3 and TRBJ1-1, with unresolved D. This CDR3 is built from 14 residues. CDR1 is SGHTA, CDR2 FQGTGA, per germline. Trimming shortened V by 4 bases and J by 5 bases, and 14 bases separated the two germline ends. The CDR3 coding sequence is TGTGCCAGCAGCTACGTAGGTCGGGGTACTGAAGCTTTCTTT. Its protein is CASSYVGRGTEAFF.

The chain uses TRBV6-5 and TRBJ1-1; maybe TRBD1 (5 bases). V lost 2 bases, J lost 10 bases, and 8 bases lay in between. The germline V gene encodes CDR1 MNHEY and CDR2 SVGAGI. The CDR3 runs to 11 residues. For the CDR3, the DNA is TGTGCCAGCAGTTACGCAGGGTTAGCTTTCTTT. Residues: CASSYAGLAFF.

This clone is judged medium-sized. Distinct nucleotide sequences in the sample also encode this CDR3. The chain joins TRBV7-2 to TRBJ2-3; 7 positions match TRBD2. V dropped 6 bases and J dropped 6; count of bases not matched to a gene: 9. Germline V lookup: CDR1 SGHTA, CDR2 FQGNSA. The CDR3 has 14 amino acids. The DNA of the CDR3 is TGTGCCAGCAGGGGGGGGGAGGGGAGGGATACGCAGTATTTT. Its protein product is CASRGGEGRDTQYF.

The V and J genes are TRBV6-5 and TRBJ1-1; TRBD1 matches 8 bases. Germline V lookup: CDR1 MNHEY, CDR2 SVGAGI. Trimming removed 3 bases from V and 5 bases from J; junction bases left unmatched: 8. The CDR3 consists of 15 residues. CDR3 in DNA: TGTGCCAGCAGTTATAGGGGCAGGGGGCAAACTGAAGCTTTCTTT. It translates to CASSYRGRGQTEAFF.

The J gene is TRBJ2-7, the V gene TRBV18; weak D call: TRBD1 (6 bases). CDR3 size: 16 residues. Germline-derived CDR1 and CDR2 are KGHSH and LQKENI. V shed 3 bases and J shed 4 bases, with 19 bases lying between them. The CDR3 sequence: CASSPGIGTTRYEQYF. DNA for the CDR3: TGTGCCAGCTCACCTGGGATAGGGACAACCCGATACGAGCAGTACTTC.

Concerning this clone: Other DNA sequences in the sample encode the same CDR3. V is TRBV6-5 and J is TRBJ1-5; tentative D call: TRBD1 (6 bases). Germline CDR1 and CDR2: MNHEY and SVGAGI. The CDR3 runs to 14 residues. Trimming stripped 2 bases from V and 7 bases from J, with 12 bases between. CDR3 DNA sequence: TGTGCCAGCAGTTACGGGGGCCCGAGACAGCCCCAGCATTTT. As protein: CASSYGGPRQPQHF.

The genes are TRBV19 and TRBJ2-7; a possible D gene is TRBD2 (7 bases). The CDR3 spans 14 residues. V was trimmed by 6 bases and J by 5 bases, leaving 17 bases between them. Germline-derived CDR1 and CDR2 are LNHDA and SQIVND (reference sequence). CDR3 DNA: TGTGCCAGTAGCTCTGGGGGGGGCCAGGACGAGCAGTACTTC. Translated, it gives CASSSGGGQDEQYF. Full variable domain (outside the CDR3, taken from reference TRBV19 and TRBJ2-7): DGGITQSPKYLFRKEGQNVTLSCEQNLNHDAMYWYRQDPGQGLRLIYYSQIVNDFQKGDIAEGYSVSREKKESFPLTVTSAQKNPTAFYLCASSSGGGQDEQYFGPGTRLTVT.

CDR3 in DNA: TGTGCCAGCAGCCTCAGTTTAAACGGCGGGGGAAACACCATATATTTT. This gives the protein CASSLSLNGGGNTIYF. The chain recombines TRBV9 with TRBJ1-3; D gene uncertain. Looked up from germline, CDR1 is SGDLS and CDR2 is YYNGEE. V lost 4 bases to trimming and J lost 4 bases, with 18 bases between them. The CDR3 has 16 residues.

The rearrangement joins TRBV28 to TRBJ1-3; 8 bases map to TRBD1. Germline V gives CDR1 MDHEN, CDR2 SYDVKM. The CDR3 has 15 amino acids. The V gene end was trimmed by 9 bases and the J gene end by 3 bases; junction bases not matched to a gene: 10. The CDR3, as DNA: TGTGCCAGTCTTCTAGCCAGGGGGCTTGGAAACACCATATATTTT. This translates into CASLLARGLGNTIYF.